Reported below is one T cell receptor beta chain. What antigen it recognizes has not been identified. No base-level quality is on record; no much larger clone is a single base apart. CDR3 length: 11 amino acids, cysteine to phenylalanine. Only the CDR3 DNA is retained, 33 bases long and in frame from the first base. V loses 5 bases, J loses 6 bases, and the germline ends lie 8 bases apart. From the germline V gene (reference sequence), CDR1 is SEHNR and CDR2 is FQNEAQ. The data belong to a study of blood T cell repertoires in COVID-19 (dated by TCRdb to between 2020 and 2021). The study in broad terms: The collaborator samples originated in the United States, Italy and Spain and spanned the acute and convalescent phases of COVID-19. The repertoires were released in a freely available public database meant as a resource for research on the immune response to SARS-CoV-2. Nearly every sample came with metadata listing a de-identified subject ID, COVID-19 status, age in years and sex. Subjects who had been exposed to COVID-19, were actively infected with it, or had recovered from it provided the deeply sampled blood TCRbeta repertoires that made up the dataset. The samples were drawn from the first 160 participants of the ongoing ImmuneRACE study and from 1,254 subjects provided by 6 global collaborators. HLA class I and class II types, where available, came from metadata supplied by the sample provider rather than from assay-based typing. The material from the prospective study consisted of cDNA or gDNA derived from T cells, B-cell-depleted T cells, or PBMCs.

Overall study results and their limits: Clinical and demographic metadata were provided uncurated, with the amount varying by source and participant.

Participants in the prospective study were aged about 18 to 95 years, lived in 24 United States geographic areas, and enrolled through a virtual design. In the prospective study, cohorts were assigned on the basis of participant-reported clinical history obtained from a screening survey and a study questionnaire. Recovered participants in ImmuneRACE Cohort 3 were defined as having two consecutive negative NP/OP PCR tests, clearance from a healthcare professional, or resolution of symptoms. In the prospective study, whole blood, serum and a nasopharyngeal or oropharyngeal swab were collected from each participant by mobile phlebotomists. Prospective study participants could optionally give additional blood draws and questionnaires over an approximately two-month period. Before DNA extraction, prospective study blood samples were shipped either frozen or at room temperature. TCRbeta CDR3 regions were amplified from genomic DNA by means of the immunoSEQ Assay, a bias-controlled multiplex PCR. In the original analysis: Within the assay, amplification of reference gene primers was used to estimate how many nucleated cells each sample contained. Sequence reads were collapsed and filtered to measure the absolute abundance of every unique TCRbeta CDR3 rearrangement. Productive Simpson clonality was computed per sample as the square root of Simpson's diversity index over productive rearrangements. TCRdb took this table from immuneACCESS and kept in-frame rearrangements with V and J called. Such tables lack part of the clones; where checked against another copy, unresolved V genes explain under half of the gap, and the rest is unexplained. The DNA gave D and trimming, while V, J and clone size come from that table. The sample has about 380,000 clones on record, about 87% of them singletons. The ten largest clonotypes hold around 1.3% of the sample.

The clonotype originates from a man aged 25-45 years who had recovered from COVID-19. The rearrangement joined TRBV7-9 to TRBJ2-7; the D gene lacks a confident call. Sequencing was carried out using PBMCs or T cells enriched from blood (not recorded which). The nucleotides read TGTGCCAGCAGCCACAGTAGCGAGCAGTACTTC. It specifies CASSHSSEQYF.